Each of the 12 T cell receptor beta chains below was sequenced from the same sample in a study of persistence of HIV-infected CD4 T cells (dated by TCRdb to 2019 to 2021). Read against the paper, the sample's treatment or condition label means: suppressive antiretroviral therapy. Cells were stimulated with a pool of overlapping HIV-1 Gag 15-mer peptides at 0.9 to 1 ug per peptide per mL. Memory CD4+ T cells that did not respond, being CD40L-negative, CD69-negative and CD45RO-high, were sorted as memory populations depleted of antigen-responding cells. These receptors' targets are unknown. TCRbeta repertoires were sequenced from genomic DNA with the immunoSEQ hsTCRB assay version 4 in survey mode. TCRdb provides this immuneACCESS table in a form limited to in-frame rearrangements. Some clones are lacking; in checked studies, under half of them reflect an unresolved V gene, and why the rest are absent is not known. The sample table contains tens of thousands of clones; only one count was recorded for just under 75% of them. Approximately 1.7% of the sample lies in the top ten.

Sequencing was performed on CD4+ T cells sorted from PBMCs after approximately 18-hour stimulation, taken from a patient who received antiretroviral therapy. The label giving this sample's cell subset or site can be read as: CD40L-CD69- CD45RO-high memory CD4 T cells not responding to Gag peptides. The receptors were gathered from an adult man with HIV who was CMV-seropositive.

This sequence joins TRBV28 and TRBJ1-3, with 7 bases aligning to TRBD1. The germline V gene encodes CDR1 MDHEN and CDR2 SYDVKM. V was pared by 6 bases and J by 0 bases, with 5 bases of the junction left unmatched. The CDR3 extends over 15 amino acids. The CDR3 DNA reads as TGTGCCAGCAGCGTGGGACAGTCCTCTGGAAACACCATATATTTT. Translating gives CASSVGQSSGNTIYF. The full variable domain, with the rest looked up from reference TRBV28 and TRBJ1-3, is DVKVTQSSRYLVKRTGEKVFLECVQDMDHENMFWYRQDPGLGLRLIYFSYDVKMKEKGDIPEGYSVSREKKERFSLILESASTNQTSMYLCASSVGQSSGNTIYFGEGSWLTVV.

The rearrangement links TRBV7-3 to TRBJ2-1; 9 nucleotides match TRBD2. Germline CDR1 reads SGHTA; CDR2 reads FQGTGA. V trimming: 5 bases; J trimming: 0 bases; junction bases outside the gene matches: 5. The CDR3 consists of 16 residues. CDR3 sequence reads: CASSTSSGVSYNEQFF. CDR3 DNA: TGTGCCAGCAGCACTTCTAGCGGGGTCTCCTACAATGAGCAGTTCTTC.

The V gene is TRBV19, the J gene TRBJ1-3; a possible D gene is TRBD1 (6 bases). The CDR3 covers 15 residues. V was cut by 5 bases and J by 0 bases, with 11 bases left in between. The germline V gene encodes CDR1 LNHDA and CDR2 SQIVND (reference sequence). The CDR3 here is CASSSGDVSGNTIYF. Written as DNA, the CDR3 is TGTGCCAGTAGTTCAGGGGACGTCTCTGGAAACACCATATATTTT. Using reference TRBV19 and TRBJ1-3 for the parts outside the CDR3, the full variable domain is DGGITQSPKYLFRKEGQNVTLSCEQNLNHDAMYWYRQDPGQGLRLIYYSQIVNDFQKGDIAEGYSVSREKKESFPLTVTSAQKNPTAFYLCASSSGDVSGNTIYFGEGSWLTVV.

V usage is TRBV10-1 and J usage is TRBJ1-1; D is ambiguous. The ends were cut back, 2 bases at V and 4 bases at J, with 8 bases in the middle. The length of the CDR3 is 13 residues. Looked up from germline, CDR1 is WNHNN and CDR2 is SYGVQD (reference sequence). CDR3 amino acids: CASSEVVGTEAFF. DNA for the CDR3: TGCGCCAGCAGTGAGGTGGTGGGCACTGAAGCTTTCTTT.

CDR3 amino acids: CASTRGGGEQFF. DNA for the CDR3: TGTGCCAGTACCCGCGGGGGGGGTGAGCAGTTCTTC. The chain couples TRBV19 to TRBJ2-1; 9 bases agree with TRBD2. J gave up 9 bases and V 7 bases, and 4 bases lay outside the gene matches. The CDR3 spans 12 residues. CDR1 LNHDA and CDR2 SQIVND come from the germline V gene (reference sequence).

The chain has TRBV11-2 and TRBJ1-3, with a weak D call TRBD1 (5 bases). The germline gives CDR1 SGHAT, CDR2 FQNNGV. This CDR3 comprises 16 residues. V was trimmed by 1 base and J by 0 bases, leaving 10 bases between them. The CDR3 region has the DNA TGTGCCAGCAGCTTAGGACAGTCACACTCTGGAAACACCATATATTTT. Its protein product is CASSLGQSHSGNTIYF.

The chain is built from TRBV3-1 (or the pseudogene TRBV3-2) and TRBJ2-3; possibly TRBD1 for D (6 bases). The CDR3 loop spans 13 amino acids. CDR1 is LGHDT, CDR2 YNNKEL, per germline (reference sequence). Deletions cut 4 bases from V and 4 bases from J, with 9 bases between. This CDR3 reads CASSLNRADTQYF. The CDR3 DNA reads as TGTGCCAGCAGCCTAAACAGGGCAGATACGCAGTATTTT.

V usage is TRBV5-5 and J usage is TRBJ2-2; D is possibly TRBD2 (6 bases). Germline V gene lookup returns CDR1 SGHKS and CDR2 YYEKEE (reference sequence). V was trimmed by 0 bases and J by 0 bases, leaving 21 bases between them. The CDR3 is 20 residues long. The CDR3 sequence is CASSLVGGQGLRSNTGELFF. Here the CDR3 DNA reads TGTGCCAGCAGCTTGGTAGGAGGGCAGGGATTGAGGTCGAACACCGGGGAGCTGTTTTTT.

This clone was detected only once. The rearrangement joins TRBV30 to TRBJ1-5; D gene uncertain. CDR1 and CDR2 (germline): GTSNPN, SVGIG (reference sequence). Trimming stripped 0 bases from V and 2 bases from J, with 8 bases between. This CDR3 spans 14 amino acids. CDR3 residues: CAWSVPGGNQPQHF. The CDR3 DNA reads TGTGCCTGGAGTGTACCTGGGGGCAATCAGCCCCAGCATTTT.

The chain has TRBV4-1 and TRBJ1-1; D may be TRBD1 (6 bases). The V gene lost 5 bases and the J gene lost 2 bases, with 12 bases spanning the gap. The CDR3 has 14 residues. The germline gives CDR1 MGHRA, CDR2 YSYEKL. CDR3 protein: CASSGRTENTEAFF. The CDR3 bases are TGCGCCAGCAGCGGCCGGACAGAAAACACTGAAGCTTTCTTT.

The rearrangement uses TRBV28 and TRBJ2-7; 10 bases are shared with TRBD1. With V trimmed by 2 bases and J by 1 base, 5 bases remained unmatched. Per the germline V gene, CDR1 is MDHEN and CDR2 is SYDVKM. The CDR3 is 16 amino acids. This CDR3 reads CASSLAGTGVSYEQYF. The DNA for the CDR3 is TGTGCCAGCAGTTTAGCCGGGACAGGGGTTTCCTACGAGCAGTACTTC.

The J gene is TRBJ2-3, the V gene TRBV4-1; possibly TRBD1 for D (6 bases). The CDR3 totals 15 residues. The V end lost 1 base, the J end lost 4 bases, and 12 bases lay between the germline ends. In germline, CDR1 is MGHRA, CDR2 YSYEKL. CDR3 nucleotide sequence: TGCGCCAGCAGCCAAGGTCAGGGGACGGCAGATACGCAGTATTTT. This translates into CASSQGQGTADTQYF.